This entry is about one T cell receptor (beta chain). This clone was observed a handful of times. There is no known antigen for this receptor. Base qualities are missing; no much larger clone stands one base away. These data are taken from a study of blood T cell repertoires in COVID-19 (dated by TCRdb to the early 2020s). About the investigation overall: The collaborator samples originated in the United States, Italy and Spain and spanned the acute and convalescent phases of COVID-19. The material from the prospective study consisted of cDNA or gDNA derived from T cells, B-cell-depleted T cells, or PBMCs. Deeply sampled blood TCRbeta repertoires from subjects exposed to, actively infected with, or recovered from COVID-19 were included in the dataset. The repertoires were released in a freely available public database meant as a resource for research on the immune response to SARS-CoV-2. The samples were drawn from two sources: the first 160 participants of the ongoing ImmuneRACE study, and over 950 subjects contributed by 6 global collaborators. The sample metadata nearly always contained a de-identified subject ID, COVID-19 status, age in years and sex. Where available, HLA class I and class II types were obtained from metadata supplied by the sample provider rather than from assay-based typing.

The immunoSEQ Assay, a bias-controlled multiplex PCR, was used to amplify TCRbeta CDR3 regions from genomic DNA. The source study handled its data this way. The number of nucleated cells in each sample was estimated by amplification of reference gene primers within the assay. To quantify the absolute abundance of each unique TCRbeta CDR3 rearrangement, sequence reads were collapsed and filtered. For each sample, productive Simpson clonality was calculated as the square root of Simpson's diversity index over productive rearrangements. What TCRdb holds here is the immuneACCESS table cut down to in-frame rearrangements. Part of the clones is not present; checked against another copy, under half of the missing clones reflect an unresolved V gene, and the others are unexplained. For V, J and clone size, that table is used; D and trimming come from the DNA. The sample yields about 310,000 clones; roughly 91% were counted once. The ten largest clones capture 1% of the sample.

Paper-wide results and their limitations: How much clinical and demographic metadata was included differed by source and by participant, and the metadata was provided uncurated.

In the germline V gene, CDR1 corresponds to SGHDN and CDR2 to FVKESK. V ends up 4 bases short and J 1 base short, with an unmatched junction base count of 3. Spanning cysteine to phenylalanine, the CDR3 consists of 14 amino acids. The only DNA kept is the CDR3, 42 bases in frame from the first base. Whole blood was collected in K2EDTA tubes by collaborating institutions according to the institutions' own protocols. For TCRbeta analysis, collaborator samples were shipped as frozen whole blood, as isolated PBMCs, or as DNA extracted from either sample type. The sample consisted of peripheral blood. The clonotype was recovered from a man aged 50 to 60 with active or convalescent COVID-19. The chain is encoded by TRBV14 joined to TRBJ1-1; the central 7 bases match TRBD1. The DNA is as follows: TGTGCCAGCAGCCCCAGACAGGGGAACACTGAAGCTTTCTTT. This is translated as CASSPRQGNTEAFF.